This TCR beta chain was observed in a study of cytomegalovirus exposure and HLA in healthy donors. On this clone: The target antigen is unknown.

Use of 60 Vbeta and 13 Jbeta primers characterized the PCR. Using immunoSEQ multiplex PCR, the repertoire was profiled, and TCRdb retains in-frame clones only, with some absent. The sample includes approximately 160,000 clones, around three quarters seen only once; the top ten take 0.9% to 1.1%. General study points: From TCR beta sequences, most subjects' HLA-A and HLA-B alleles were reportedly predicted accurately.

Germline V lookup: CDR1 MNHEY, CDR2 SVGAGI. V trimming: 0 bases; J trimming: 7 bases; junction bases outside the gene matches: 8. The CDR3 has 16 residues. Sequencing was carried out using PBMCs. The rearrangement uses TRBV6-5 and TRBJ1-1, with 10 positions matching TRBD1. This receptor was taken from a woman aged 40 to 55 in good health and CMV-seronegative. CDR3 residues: CASSYSMGTGDSEAFF. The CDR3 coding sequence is TGTGCCAGCAGTTACTCGATGGGGACAGGGGATAGTGAAGCTTTCTTT.